This T cell receptor beta chain was retrieved from a study of T-cell reconstitution after alpha-beta-depleted transplantation in children. Study-wide results and caveats: From newly produced T cells came most of the T-cell counts and diversity one year after transplant. Where alpha-beta T cells came from about two months after transplant was reportedly several hundred expanded graft clones.

A TCRbeta library incorporating unique molecular identifiers was prepared. TCRdb called the PCR reads again in MiXCR, with one record for every CDR3 protein. In the table there are about 110,000 distinct CDR3 sequences, approximately 6.6% of which are singletons. Per germline, CDR1 SEHNR and CDR2 FQNEAQ (reference sequence). This CDR3 has 12 residues. The trim removed 5 bases at V and 9 bases at J, leaving 6 bases unmatched. This clonotype showed up many times. Its antigen is unidentified. The receptor comes from a male patient aged 2-15 years who had a stem cell transplant for acute lymphoblastic leukemia, so the T cells may come from the graft donor. The chain uses TRBV7-9 and TRBJ1-2; 7 nucleotides align to TRBD1. The sample was PBMCs, mostly from graft donor cells, taken 360 days after TCRalphabeta/CD19-depleted stem cell transplant. The CDR3 DNA reads TGTGCCAGCAGCACCGACAGGGAAAGCTACACCTTC. The encoded protein is CASSTDRESYTF.